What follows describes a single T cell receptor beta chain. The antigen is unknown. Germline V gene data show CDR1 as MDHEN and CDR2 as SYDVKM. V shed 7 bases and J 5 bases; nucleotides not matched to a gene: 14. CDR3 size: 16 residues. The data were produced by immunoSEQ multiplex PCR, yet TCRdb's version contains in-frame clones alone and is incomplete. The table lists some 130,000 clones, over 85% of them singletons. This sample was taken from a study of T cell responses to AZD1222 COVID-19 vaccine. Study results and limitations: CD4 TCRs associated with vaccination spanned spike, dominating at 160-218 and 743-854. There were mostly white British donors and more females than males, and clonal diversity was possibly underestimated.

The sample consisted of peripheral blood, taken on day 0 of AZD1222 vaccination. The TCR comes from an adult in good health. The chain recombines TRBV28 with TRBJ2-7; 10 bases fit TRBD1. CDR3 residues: CASTTTRTGGTHEQYF. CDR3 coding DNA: TGTGCCAGCACGACGACCCGGACAGGGGGTACGCACGAGCAGTACTTC.